This TCR beta chain stems from a study of identical twins. Worth noting for this clonotype: Antigen specificity is unknown.

A universal primer site was added by template switching, and unique molecular identifiers were carried by the cDNA. TCRdb fed the 5' RACE reads into MiXCR, producing one record per CDR3 protein. Of some 1,600,000 distinct CDR3 sequences in the sample, about 31% were seen once. The study's findings and limits: Researchers reported excess low generation probability among twin-shared out-of-frame alpha sequences. These conclusions were based on statistical analysis (cross-sectional, not following the same donors). Abundant cord blood beta clonotypes carried fewer insertions; memory repertoires showed none.

There are 17 residues in the CDR3. V lost 1 base to trimming and J lost 2 bases; unmatched junction nucleotides: 8. Germline V gene data show CDR1 as SGHAT and CDR2 as FQNNGV. The TCR was taken from a newborn girl in good health. V is TRBV11-2 and J is TRBJ1-1; 9 positions match TRBD1. The sequenced sample was cord blood. CDR3 sequence (DNA): TGTGCCAGCAGCTTAGGATTGGGGACAGGGCCAAACACTGAAGCTTTCTTT. Its protein product is CASSLGLGTGPNTEAFF.